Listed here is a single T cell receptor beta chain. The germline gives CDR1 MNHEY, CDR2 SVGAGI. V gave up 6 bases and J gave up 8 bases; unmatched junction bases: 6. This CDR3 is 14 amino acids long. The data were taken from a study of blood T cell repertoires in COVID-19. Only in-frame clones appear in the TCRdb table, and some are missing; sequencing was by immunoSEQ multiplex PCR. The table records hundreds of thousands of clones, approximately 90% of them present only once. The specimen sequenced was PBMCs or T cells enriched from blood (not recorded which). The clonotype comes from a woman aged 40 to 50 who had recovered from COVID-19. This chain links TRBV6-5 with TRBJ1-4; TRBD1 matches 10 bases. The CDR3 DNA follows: TGTGCCAGCAGGACCGGGACAGGGGACGAAAAACTGTTTTTT. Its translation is CASRTGTGDEKLFF.